Given below is one T cell receptor beta chain in context. Its antigen is undetermined. This sample stems from a study of T cell responses to AZD1222 COVID-19 vaccine. Across the study: Pooled samples include second doses given at about 4 or 12 weeks. General study findings and limits: Mapped onto spike, vaccine-associated CD4 TCRs spanned it and were dominant at 160-218 and 743-854. Variant regions that are unmutated are reportedly the target of nearly half of spike-specific TCRs. A rise in Spike-specific TCR breadth and depth followed two AZD1222 doses.

Here immunoSEQ multiplex PCR was the method, and the copy in TCRdb shows in-frame clones only, minus some. This sample has about 190,000 clones, with roughly 88% found just once. With 2 bases removed from V and 4 bases from J, the gap between germline ends came to 12 bases. The CDR3 has 15 amino acids. Germline CDR1 is MDHEN and CDR2 is SYDVKM. The rearrangement joins TRBV28 to TRBJ1-5, with a possible D match to TRBD1 (6 bases). The material was peripheral blood, obtained on day 0 of AZD1222 vaccination. This sequence originates from an adult in good health. CDR3 nucleotide sequence: TGTGCCAGCAGTTTAGCCGGGACACTGAATCAGCCCCAGCATTTT. The encoded protein is CASSLAGTLNQPQHF.